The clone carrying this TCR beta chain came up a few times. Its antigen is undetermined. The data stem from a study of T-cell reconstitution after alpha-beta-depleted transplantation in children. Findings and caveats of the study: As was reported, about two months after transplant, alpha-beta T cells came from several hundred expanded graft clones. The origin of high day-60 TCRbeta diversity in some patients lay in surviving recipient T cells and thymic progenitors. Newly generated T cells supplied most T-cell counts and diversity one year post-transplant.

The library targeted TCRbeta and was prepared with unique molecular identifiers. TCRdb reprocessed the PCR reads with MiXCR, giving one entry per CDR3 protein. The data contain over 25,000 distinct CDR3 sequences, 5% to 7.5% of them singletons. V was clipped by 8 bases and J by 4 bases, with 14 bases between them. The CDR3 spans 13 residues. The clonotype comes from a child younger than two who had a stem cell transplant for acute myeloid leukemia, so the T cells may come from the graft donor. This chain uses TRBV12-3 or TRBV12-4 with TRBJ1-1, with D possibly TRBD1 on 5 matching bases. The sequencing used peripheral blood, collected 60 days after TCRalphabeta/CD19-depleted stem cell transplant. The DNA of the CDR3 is TGTGCCAGCCTCCTCTGGGGGGGCACTGAAGCTTTCTTT. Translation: CASLLWGGTEAFF.